This TCR beta chain was retrieved from a study of OX40 agonist ivuxolimab in advanced cancers. Data came from immunoSEQ multiplex PCR; TCRdb stores just in-frame clones and leaves some out. The sample shows about 41,000 clones, around 87% of them seen only once. CDR1 and CDR2 (germline): LGHNA, YNFKEQ. This CDR3 has 20 amino acids. V gave up 2 bases and J gave up 1 base; unmatched junction bases: 12. This TCR came from an adult with an advanced solid tumor such as melanoma, head and neck, liver or kidney cancer. The source was CD4+ or CD8+ T cells sorted from blood, collected in a trial of the OX40 agonist ivuxolimab. The chain combines TRBV4-2 with TRBJ2-3; TRBD2 aligns across 13 bases. The CDR3 reads CASSQLTWTSGSDGTDTQYF. CDR3 DNA: TGTGCCAGCAGCCAACTGACCTGGACTAGCGGGAGCGACGGCACAGATACGCAGTATTTT.